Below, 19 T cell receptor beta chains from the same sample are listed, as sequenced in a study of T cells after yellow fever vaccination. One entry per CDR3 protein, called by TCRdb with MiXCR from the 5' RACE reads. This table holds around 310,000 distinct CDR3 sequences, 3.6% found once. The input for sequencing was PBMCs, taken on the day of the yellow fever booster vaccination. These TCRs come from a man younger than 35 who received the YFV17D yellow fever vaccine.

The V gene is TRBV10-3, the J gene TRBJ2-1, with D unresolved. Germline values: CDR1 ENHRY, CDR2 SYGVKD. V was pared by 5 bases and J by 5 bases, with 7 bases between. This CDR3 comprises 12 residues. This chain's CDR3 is CAISFDDNEQFF. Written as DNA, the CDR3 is TGTGCCATCAGTTTCGATGACAATGAGCAGTTCTTC.

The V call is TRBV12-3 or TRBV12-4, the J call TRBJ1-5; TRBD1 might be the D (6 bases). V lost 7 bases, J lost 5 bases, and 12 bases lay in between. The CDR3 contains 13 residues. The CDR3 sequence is CASTPGGHQPQHF. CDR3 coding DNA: TGTGCCAGCACCCCCGGGGGCCATCAGCCCCAGCATTTT.

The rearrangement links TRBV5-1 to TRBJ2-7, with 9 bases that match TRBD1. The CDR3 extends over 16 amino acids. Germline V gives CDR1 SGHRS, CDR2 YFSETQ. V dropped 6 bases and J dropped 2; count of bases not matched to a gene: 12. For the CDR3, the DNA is TGCGCCAGCACTCAGCTGGCGGGACAGGGAGCCTACGAGCAGTACTTC. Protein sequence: CASTQLAGQGAYEQYF.

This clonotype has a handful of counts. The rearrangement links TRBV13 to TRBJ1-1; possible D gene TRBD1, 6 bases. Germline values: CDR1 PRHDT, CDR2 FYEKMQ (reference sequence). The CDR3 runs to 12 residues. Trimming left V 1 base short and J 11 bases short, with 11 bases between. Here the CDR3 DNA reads TGTGCCAGCAGCTTAGAAGGACAGACCGCTTTCTTT. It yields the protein CASSLEGQTAFF.

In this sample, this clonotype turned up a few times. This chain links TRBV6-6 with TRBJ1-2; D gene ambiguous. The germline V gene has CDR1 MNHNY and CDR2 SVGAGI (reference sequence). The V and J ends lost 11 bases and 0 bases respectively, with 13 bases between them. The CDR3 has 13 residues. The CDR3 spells CAGKRPPNYGYTF. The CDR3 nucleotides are TGTGCCGGGAAAAGGCCTCCTAACTATGGCTACACCTTC.

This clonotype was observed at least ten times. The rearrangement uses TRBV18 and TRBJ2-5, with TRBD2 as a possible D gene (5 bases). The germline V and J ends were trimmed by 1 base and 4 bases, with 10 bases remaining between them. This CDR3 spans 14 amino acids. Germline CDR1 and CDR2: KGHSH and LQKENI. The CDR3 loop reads CASSPLGSGETQYF. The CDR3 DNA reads TGTGCCAGCTCACCACTGGGAAGCGGAGAGACCCAGTACTTC.

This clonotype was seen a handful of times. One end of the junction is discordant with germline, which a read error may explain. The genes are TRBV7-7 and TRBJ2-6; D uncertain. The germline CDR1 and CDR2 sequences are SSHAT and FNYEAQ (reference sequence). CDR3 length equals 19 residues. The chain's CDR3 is CASSPTPFRPNSGANVLTF. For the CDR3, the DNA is TGTGCTAGCAGCCCGACACCTTTCAGACCCAACTCTGGGGCCAACGTCCTGACTTTC.

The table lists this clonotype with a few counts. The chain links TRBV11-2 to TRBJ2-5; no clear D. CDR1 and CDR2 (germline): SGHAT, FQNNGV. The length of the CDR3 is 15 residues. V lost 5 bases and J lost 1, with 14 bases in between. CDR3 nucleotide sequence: TGTGCCAGCAGCCTCTCCTCAACCCCCCAAGAGACCCAGTACTTC. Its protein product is CASSLSSTPQETQYF. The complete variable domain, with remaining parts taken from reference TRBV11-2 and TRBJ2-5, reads EAGVAQSPRYKIIEKRQSVAFWCNPISGHATLYWYQQILGQGPKLLIQFQNNGVVDDSQLPKDRFSAERLKGVDSTLKIQPAKLEDSAVYLCASSLSSTPQETQYFGPGTRLLVL.

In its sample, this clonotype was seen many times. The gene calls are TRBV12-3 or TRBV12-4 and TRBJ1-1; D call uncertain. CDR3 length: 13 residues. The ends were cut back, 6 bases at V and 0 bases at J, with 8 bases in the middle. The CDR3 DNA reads TGTGCCAGCAGCCCTCACATGAACACTGAAGCTTTCTTT. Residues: CASSPHMNTEAFF.

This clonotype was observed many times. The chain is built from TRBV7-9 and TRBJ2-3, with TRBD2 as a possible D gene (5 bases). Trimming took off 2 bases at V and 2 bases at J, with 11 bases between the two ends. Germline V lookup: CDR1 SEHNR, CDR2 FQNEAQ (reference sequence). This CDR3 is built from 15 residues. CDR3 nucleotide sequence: TGTGCCAGCAGCTTATATGAGGGTCTCACAGATACGCAGTATTTT. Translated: CASSLYEGLTDTQYF. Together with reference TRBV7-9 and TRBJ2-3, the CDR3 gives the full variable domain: DTGVSQNPRHKITKRGQNVTFRCDPISEHNRLYWYRQTLGQGPEFLTYFQNEAQLEKSRLLSDRFSAERPKGSFSTLEIQRTEQGDSAMYLCASSLYEGLTDTQYFGPGTRLTVL.

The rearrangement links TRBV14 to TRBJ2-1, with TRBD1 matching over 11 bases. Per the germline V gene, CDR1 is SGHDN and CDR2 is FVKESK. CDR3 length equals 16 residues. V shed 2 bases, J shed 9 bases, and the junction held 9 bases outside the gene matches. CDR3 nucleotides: TGTGCCAGCAGCCAACCGGGACAGGGGGTTTCGGGTGAGCAGTTCTTC. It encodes CASSQPGQGVSGEQFF.

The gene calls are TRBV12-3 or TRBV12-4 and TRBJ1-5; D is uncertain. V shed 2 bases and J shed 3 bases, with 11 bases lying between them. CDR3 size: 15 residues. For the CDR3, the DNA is TGTGCCAGCAGTTTAATGTCGGCAGCCAATCAGCCCCAGCATTTT. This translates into CASSLMSAANQPQHF.

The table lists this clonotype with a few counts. In DNA, the CDR3 is TGTGCCAGCAGCGTTGCAGGGTCTGGGGCCAACGTCCTGACTTTC. Translation gives CASSVAGSGANVLTF. This chain uses TRBV9 with TRBJ2-6; the D gene is possibly TRBD1 (5 bases). With 2 bases removed from V and 1 base from J, the gap between germline ends came to 7 bases. Per germline, CDR1 SGDLS and CDR2 YYNGEE. The CDR3 contains 15 residues.

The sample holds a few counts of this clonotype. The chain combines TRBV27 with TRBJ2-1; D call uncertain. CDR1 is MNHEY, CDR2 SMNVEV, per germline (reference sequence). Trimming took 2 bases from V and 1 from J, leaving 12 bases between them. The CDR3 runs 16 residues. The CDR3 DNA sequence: TGTGCCAGCAGTTTAGTGTCAGCGCTATCCTACAATGAGCAGTTCTTC. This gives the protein CASSLVSALSYNEQFF.

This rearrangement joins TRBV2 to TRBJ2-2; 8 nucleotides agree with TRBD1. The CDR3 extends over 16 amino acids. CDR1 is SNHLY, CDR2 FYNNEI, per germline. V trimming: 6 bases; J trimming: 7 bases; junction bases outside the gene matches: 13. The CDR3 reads CASSALTAGTGGELFF. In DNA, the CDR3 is TGTGCCAGCAGCGCCCTTACCGCCGGGACAGGCGGGGAGCTGTTTTTT.

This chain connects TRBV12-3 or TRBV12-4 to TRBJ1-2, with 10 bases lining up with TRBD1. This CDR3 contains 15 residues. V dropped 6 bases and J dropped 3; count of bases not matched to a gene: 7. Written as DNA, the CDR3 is TGTGCCAGCAGAGCCACCGGGACAGGGGACTATGGCTACACCTTC. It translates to CASRATGTGDYGYTF.

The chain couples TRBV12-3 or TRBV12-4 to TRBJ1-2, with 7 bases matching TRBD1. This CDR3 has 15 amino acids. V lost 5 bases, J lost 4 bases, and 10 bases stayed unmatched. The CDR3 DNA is TGTGCCAGCAGTCCGACACCAGACAGGGTCTATGGCTACACCTTC. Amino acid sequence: CASSPTPDRVYGYTF.

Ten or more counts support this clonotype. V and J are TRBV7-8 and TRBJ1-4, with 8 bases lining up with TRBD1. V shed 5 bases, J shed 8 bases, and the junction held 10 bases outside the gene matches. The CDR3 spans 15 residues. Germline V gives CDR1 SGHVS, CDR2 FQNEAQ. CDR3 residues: CASSPRTGFNEKLFF. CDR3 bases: TGTGCCAGCAGCCCGAGGACAGGGTTTAACGAAAAACTGTTTTTT.

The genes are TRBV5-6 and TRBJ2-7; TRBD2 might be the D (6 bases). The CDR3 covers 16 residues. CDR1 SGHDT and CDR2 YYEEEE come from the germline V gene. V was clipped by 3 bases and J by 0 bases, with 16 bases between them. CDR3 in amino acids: CASSSERRESSYEQYF. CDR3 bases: TGTGCCAGCAGCTCCGAACGGAGGGAGAGCTCCTACGAGCAGTACTTC.